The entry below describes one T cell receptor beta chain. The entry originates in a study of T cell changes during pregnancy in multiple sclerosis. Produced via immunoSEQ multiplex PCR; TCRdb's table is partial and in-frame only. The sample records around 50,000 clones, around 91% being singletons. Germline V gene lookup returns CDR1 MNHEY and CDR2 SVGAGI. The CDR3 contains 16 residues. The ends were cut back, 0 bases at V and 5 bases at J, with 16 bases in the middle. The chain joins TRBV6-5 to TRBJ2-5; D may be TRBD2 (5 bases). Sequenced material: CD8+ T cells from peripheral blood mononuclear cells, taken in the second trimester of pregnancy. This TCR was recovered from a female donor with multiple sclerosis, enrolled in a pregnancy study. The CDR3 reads CASSYSPPPGLETQYF. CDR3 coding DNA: TGTGCCAGCAGTTACTCTCCCCCGCCGGGGTTGGAGACCCAGTACTTC.